These 9 T cell receptor beta chains were sequenced from one sample in a study of immune heterogeneity within non-small cell lung tumors. The TCR beta CDR3 region underwent multiplex PCR amplification with 32 V and 13 J primers. TCRdb ran MiXCR on the multiplex PCR reads and lists one entry per CDR3 protein. The sample lists about 12,000 distinct CDR3 sequences, about 20% seen once, with around 4.3% in the top ten. Template material comprised bulk tumor genomic DNA at about 660 ng per sample. In surgery, several biopsies were collected from each primary tumor at widely spaced sites. Curative surgical treatment was performed in patients who had newly diagnosed, untreated non-small cell lung cancer. Sequenced material: lung tumor tissue. The receptors were sampled from a man aged 55 to 70 with non-small cell lung cancer.

Comments on this clonotype: Just one base apart from a much larger clone, this may be a read error. The chain uses TRBV20-1 and TRBJ1-2; D gene uncertain. This CDR3 contains 14 residues. Per the germline V gene, CDR1 is DFQATT and CDR2 is SNEGSKA (reference sequence). V was cut by 1 base and J by 6 bases, with 15 bases left in between. This chain's CDR3 is CSARGLQDLDGYTF. The CDR3 DNA is TGCAGTGCTAGAGGCCTCCAAGACCTGGATGGCTACACCTTC.

This clonotype was seen a handful of times. The chain is built from TRBV20-1 and TRBJ2-7; 8 nucleotides line up with TRBD2. Per germline, CDR1 DFQATT and CDR2 SNEGSKA (reference sequence). Unmatched junction bases numbered 7, after V lost 6 bases and J lost 3 bases. The CDR3 loop spans 13 amino acids. Here the CDR3 DNA reads TGCAGTGCCCCCGGGACTAGACACTACGAGCAGTACTTC. It is translated as CSAPGTRHYEQYF.

V usage is TRBV2 and J usage is TRBJ2-1; D might be TRBD1 or TRBD2, each matching 5 bases. The CDR3 runs 13 residues. Germline values: CDR1 SNHLY, CDR2 FYNNEI. Trimming cost V 7 bases and J 8 bases, with 15 bases left between them. In DNA, the CDR3 is TGTGCCAGCAATCACGGGGCAGTCGATGAGCAGTTCTTC. This sequence encodes CASNHGAVDEQFF.

Regarding this clonotype: Given the absence of the conserved phenylalanine or tryptophan at the CDR3 end, a read error is likely. The chain uses TRBV30 and TRBJ1-2; TRBD1 matches at 7 bases. Germline V gives CDR1 GTSNPN, CDR2 SVGIG (reference sequence). V lost 4 bases to trimming and J lost 7 bases; unmatched junction nucleotides: 12. The CDR3 is 14 amino acids. The CDR3 loop is CAWTSGGRLSGYTI. The CDR3, as DNA: TGTGCCTGGACGTCAGGGGGACGGCTGAGTGGCTACACCATC.

This chain uses TRBV20-1 with TRBJ2-5, with 10 bases that match TRBD2. The CDR3 is 17 residues long. CDR1 DFQATT and CDR2 SNEGSKA come from the germline V gene (reference sequence). V lost 0 bases, J lost 4 bases, and 11 bases stayed unmatched. The CDR3 here is CSARDQRASGGRETQYF. Here the CDR3 DNA reads TGCAGTGCTAGAGATCAAAGGGCTAGCGGGGGTCGAGAGACCCAGTACTTC.

This clonotype was found a few times. Given a much more abundant clone one base away, this may be a read error. The chain couples TRBV12-3 or TRBV12-4 to TRBJ2-5; possibly TRBD2 for D (6 bases). The end of the DNA fits TRBJ2-1 better, so the J call may be wrong. This CDR3 has 14 residues. Here the CDR3 DNA reads TGTGCCAGCAGTTTGGCCGGGGCGCGGGGAGAGCAGTTCTTC. Translated: CASSLAGARGEQFF.

This clonotype is categorized as medium-sized. This chain's CDR3 is CASSTQGILAGNYGYTF. In DNA, the CDR3 is TGTGCCAGCAGTACACAGGGGATCTTGGCTGGTAACTATGGCTACACCTTC. The rearrangement links TRBV28 to TRBJ1-2, with 7 nucleotides matching TRBD1. CDR3 length equals 17 residues. J was trimmed by 1 base and V by 5 bases; bases with no gene match: 13. The germline gives CDR1 MDHEN, CDR2 SYDVKM.

Regarding this clonotype: Being one base from a much bigger clone, this may be a read error. This chain joins TRBV4-1 and TRBJ1-2; 8 positions match TRBD1. The junction had 15 bases not matched to a gene; V was cut back by 7 bases and J by 8 bases. CDR1 is MGHRA and CDR2 is YSYEKL in the germline V gene. There are 15 residues in the CDR3. CDR3 DNA: TGCGCCAGCATCCATACACACCTACAGGGGGAAGGCTACACCTTC. Its protein is CASIHTHLQGEGYTF.

The rearrangement joins TRBV11-1 to TRBJ2-7, with 10 bases fitting TRBD2. The CDR3 runs 13 residues. Germline CDR1 is SGHAT and CDR2 is FQDESV (reference sequence). Germline trimming cut 3 bases from V and 12 bases from J; bases unmatched to any gene: 8. The chain's CDR3 is CASSFGLAEGLYF. In nucleotides, the CDR3 is TGTGCCAGCAGCTTTGGACTAGCGGAGGGGTTGTACTTC.